The 14 T cell receptor delta chains presented below share a single source sample, sequenced in a study of delta chain sequences of gamma delta T cells. TCRdb ran CATT on the 5' RACE reads. This table has about a thousand delta-chain clones, 17% appearing once. Sequencing was carried out using either unsorted cells or a sorted T cell fraction (not recorded which). These receptors all stem from a human donor in good health.

This clone was picked up one time. The V gene was left uncalled, and the J gene is TRDJ1; TRDD3 was called by the table and not checked on the DNA. The CDR3 sequence is 18 residues long. CDR3 DNA sequence: TGCGCTATCTTCTTGGGGGGGGCTGGGGGCTCTCTCCCCGATAAACTCATCTTT. It yields the protein CAIFLGGAGGSLPDKLIF.

By sample fraction, this clone is large. The chain couples TRDV2 to TRDJ1; 9 nucleotides line up with TRDD3. V gave up 0 bases and J gave up 2 bases; unmatched junction bases: 18. The germline gives CDR1 GEAIGNYY, CDR2 EKD. This CDR3 is 20 amino acids long. In DNA, the CDR3 is TGTGCCTGTGACACCGTAGTTCCAACTACTGGGGGACGCCAAACCGATAAACTCATCTTT. It encodes CACDTVVPTTGGRQTDKLIF.

This clone is medium-sized in the sample. CDR3 protein: CACDPMKPPGEKYTDKLIF. CDR3 DNA sequence: TGTGCCTGTGACCCCATGAAACCTCCTGGGGAAAAGTACACCGATAAACTCATCTTT. This chain connects TRDV2 to TRDJ1; TRDD3 might be the D (6 bases). The V and J ends lost 3 bases and 0 bases respectively, with 25 bases between them. Germline V gene sequence: CDR1 GEAIGNYY, CDR2 EKD. CDR3 length equals 19 residues.

A remark on this clone: TCRdb assigns this DNA the protein of a much larger clone, which departs from its translation at residue 10; this likely reflects a read error, and the protein shown comes from translating the DNA. The chain recombines TRDV1 with TRDJ1, with a weak D call TRDD2 (6 bases). V lost 3 bases to trimming and J lost 2 bases, with 19 bases between them. The CDR3 extends over 17 amino acids. Per germline, CDR1 TSWWSYY and CDR2 QGS. This CDR3 is CALGENPSLTLTDKLIF. Here the CDR3 DNA reads TGTGCTCTTGGGGAGAACCCTTCCCTAACACTGACCGATAAACTCATCTTT.

V usage is TRAV38-2/DV8 and J usage is TRDJ1; 9 bases align to TRDD3. TCRdb lists no J gene, so it was determined here by aligning the DNA to germline. The CDR3 is made up of 35 amino acids. Germline lookup yields CDR1 TSESDYY and CDR2 QEAYKQQN. J gave up 6 bases and V 9 bases, and 75 bases lay outside the gene matches. The CDR3 DNA reads TGTGCTTTCATGAAGCATATATCGTCTACCTTCGGCTGGATAGAACGACGGATTGTCCTGGGGGATGCGTACACCGTTGATTATCCCAAATATAAACTCATCTTT. Protein sequence: CAFMKHISSTFGWIERRIVLGDAYTVDYPKYKLIF.

In this sample, this clone turned up a few times. The mismatch at residue 3 between this DNA's translation and the TCRdb protein of a much larger clone likely reflects a read error; the protein shown is translated from the DNA. J is TRDJ3 and V is TRDV2, with D possibly matching TRDD3 (5 bases). This CDR3 region has 18 residues. Germline CDR1 reads GEAIGNYY; CDR2 reads EKD. The CDR3 DNA is TGTGCCCGTGACCCAACTGGCGCTAGCTCCTGGGACACCCGACAGATGTTTTTC. It translates to CARDPTGASSWDTRQMFF.

Relative to its sample, this clone is medium-sized (0.01 to 0.1%). V gene TRDV2 combines with J gene TRDJ1; 12 bases line up with TRDD3. Germline V gene lookup returns CDR1 GEAIGNYY and CDR2 EKD. J was trimmed by 4 bases and V by 0 bases; bases with no gene match: 14. The CDR3 is 19 residues long. CDR3 in amino acids: CACDTVLPSGGYADDKLIF. The CDR3 DNA reads as TGTGCCTGTGACACCGTTCTTCCCTCTGGGGGATACGCAGACGATAAACTCATCTTT.

This clone was detected only a few times. A much larger clonotype is one base distant, so this may be a read error. V usage is TRDV2 and J usage is TRDJ1; TRDD3 aligns across 8 bases. J gave up 4 bases and V 3 bases, and 6 bases lay outside the gene matches. The CDR3 loop spans 14 amino acids. The germline CDR1 and CDR2 sequences are GEAIGNYY and EKD. The CDR3 reads CACDDWGSYDKLIF. CDR3 coding DNA: TGTGCCTGTGACGACTGGGGGTCTTACGATAAACTCATCTTT.

In its sample, this clone is large. The gene calls are TRDV2 and TRDJ1; possible D gene TRDD3, 6 bases. V lost 0 bases and J 0 bases, leaving 10 bases between the germline ends. Germline V CDR1 and CDR2: GEAIGNYY, EKD. The CDR3 has 15 amino acids. This CDR3 reads CACDTVGGNTDKLIF. CDR3 DNA sequence: TGTGCCTGTGACACCGTGGGGGGCAACACCGATAAACTCATCTTT.

CDR3 DNA: TGTGCCACTGGGGATAAACTCATCTTT. Translation gives CATGDKLIF. The V gene was left uncalled, and the J gene is TRDJ1; TRDD3 reflects the table's D call only, with no check against the DNA. This CDR3 spans 9 amino acids.

The chain combines TRDV2 with TRDJ3; TRDD3 matches at 11 bases. Here the J gene came from matching the DNA to germline, since TCRdb omits it. The ends lost 0 bases at V and 0 bases at J; junction bases unmatched: 9. The CDR3 extends over 21 amino acids. CDR1 GEAIGNYY and CDR2 EKD come from the germline V gene. In DNA, the CDR3 is TGTGCCTGTGACACCGTTCCACTGGGGGATAGGAGCTCCTGGGACACCCGACAGATGTTTTTC. It codes for CACDTVPLGDRSSWDTRQMFF.

Concerning this clone itself: Being one base from a much bigger clone, this may be a read error. Other DNA sequences in this sample translate to the same CDR3. This chain uses TRDV2 with TRDJ1; 9 bases map to TRDD3. The germline V gene encodes CDR1 GEAIGNYY and CDR2 EKD. The CDR3 consists of 19 residues. The CDR3 DNA is TGTGCCTGTGACACCGTTCAGAAATTTTCGGGGGATACCGGCGATAAGCTCATCTTT. This codes for CACDTVQKFSGDTGDKLIF.

This clone is deemed medium-sized (0.01 to 0.1%). This chain uses TRDV2 with TRDJ3, with TRDD3 as a possible D gene (6 bases). This CDR3 comprises 20 residues. Germline values: CDR1 GEAIGNYY, CDR2 EKD. Trimming shortened V by 0 bases and J by 0 bases, and 17 bases separated the two germline ends. As DNA, the CDR3 is TGTGCCTGTGACACCGGTTGGGGATCAATTCGCTCCTGGGACACCCGACAGATGTTTTTC. Translating gives CACDTGWGSIRSWDTRQMFF.

By proportion, this clone is medium-sized (0.01 to 0.1%). In DNA, the CDR3 is TGTGCCTGTGACACCTCGGCGTACTGGGGGTGGCGGGAGAGTAAACTCATCTTT. This encodes CACDTSAYWGWRESKLIF. The V gene is TRDV2, the J gene TRDJ1; 8 bases map to TRDD3. Germline V gene sequence: CDR1 GEAIGNYY, CDR2 EKD. The CDR3 sequence is 18 residues long. With 0 bases clipped from V and 7 bases from J, the junction kept 18 bases outside the gene matches.